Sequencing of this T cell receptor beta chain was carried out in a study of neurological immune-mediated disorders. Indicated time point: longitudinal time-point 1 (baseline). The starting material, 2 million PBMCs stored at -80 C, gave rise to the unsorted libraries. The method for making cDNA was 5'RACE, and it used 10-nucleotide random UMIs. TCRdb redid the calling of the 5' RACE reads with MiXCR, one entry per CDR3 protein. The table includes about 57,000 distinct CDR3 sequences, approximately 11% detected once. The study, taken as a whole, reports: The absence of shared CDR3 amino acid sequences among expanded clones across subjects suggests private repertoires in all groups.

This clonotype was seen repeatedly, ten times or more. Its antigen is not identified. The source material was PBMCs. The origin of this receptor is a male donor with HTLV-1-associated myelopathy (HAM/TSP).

For the CDR3, the DNA is TGTGCCAGCAGCCGAGACTCCCCGGGGGAGCCCCAGCATTTT. It is translated as CASSRDSPGEPQHF. The gene calls are TRBV7-9 and TRBJ1-5; the D gene is possibly TRBD1 (5 bases). This CDR3 comprises 14 residues. Germline lookup yields CDR1 SEHNR and CDR2 FQNEAQ (reference sequence). Trimming took off 5 bases at V and 8 bases at J, with 16 bases between the two ends.